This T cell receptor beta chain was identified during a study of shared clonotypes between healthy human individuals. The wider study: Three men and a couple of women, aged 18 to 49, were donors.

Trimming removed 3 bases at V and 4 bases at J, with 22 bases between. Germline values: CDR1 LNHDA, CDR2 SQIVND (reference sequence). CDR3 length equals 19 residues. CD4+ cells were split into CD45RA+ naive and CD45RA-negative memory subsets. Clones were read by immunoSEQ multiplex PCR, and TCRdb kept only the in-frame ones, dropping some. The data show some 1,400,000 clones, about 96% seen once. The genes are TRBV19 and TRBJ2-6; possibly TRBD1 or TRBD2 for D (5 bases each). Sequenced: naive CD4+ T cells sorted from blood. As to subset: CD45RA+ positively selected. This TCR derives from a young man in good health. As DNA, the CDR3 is TGTGCCAGTAGTATTAGAGGGGAGAAGTCTTCCACCGGGGCCAACGTCCTGACTTTC. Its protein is CASSIRGEKSSTGANVLTF.